This paragraph covers one T cell receptor beta chain sequence. Clones were read by immunoSEQ multiplex PCR, and TCRdb kept only the in-frame ones, dropping some. The sample lists 160,000 or so clones, 82% occurring once. The CDR3 is 14 residues long. Germline lookup yields CDR1 LNHDA and CDR2 SQIVND (reference sequence). Trimming took 5 bases from V and 2 from J; bases not matched to a gene: 4. This sample is drawn from a study of blood T cell repertoires in COVID-19. The chain links TRBV19 to TRBJ2-5; 8 nucleotides line up with TRBD2. This TCR was recovered from an older woman with acute or convalescent COVID-19. Specimen: peripheral blood. The CDR3 nucleotides are TGTGCCAGTAGTGCCGGGACTAGTCAAGAGACCCAGTACTTC. Its protein product is CASSAGTSQETQYF.